This T cell receptor beta chain emerged from a study of blood T cell repertoires in COVID-19. Overall study: Both acute and convalescent COVID-19 samples were obtained from the United States, Italy and Spain.

Measured with immunoSEQ multiplex PCR; TCRdb has only the in-frame clones, and not every one. Of 150,000 to 200,000 clones listed, over 85% are singletons. V was pared by 1 base and J by 4 bases, with 4 bases between. This CDR3 contains 12 residues. Sequenced input: peripheral blood. The TCR comes from a woman in her fifties or sixties with acute or convalescent COVID-19. The chain links TRBV12-3 or TRBV12-4 to TRBJ1-2; D unresolved. This chain's CDR3 is CASSLDSYGYTF. CDR3 in DNA: TGTGCCAGCAGTTTAGACAGCTATGGCTACACCTTC.